The 26 T cell receptor beta chains presented below share a single source sample, sequenced in a study of blood T cell repertoires in COVID-19. Only in-frame clones appear in the TCRdb table, and some are missing; sequencing was by immunoSEQ multiplex PCR. This table has 150,000 to 200,000 clones, more than 75% appearing once. Sequencing was performed on PBMCs or T cells enriched from blood (not recorded which). These TCRs come from a man aged 55 to 69 who had been exposed to COVID-19.

The V gene is TRBV9, the J gene TRBJ1-5; D is unclear. Germline CDR1 is SGDLS and CDR2 is YYNGEE. The CDR3 extends over 13 amino acids. V shed 1 base and J shed 2 bases, with 4 bases lying between them. The CDR3 is CASSVTGNQPQHF. CDR3 bases: TGTGCCAGCAGCGTAACAGGCAATCAGCCCCAGCATTTT.

As DNA, the CDR3 is TGTGCCACCAGCAGAGACGCCAGGGGGCGCGGCACCGGGGAGCTGTTTTTT. Translating gives CATSRDARGRGTGELFF. The J gene is TRBJ2-2, the V gene TRBV15; 8 bases line up with TRBD1. After removal of 0 bases from V and 4 bases from J, the junction contained 7 bases not matched to a gene. The CDR3 is made up of 17 amino acids. Germline loops: CDR1 LNHNV, CDR2 YYDKDF (reference sequence).

The chain employs TRBV7-6 and TRBJ2-7; 7 bases line up with TRBD1. CDR3 size: 14 residues. CDR1 is SGHVS, CDR2 FNYEAQ, per germline. Losses at the gene ends were 5 bases for V and 1 base for J; bases not matched to a gene: 5. The CDR3 DNA reads as TGTGCCAGCAGCCCAATACAGGGGTCCTACGAGCAGTACTTC. Protein product: CASSPIQGSYEQYF.

The chain links TRBV19 to TRBJ1-4, with 7 bases identical to TRBD1. Germline CDR1 LNHDA, CDR2 SQIVND (reference sequence). The CDR3 totals 18 residues. J gave up 8 bases and V 3 bases, and 18 bases lay outside the gene matches. The CDR3 here is CASSIAGTDNWRREKLFF. The CDR3 DNA reads as TGTGCCAGTAGTATCGCCGGGACAGATAATTGGAGAAGGGAAAAACTGTTTTTT.

The V gene is TRBV29-1, the J gene TRBJ2-1, with 9 bases that match TRBD1. The length of the CDR3 is 12 residues. Germline V CDR1 and CDR2: SQVTM, ANQGSEA. Trimming took 7 bases from V and 8 from J; bases not matched to a gene: 6. The CDR3: CSAGTGRHEQFF. CDR3 nucleotide sequence: TGCAGCGCGGGGACAGGGCGGCATGAGCAGTTCTTC.

The rearrangement links TRBV9 to TRBJ1-2, with 7 bases that match TRBD1. The CDR3 totals 16 residues. V shed 0 bases, J shed 4 bases, and the junction held 9 bases outside the gene matches. Germline values: CDR1 SGDLS, CDR2 YYNGEE. In DNA form, the CDR3 reads TGTGCCAGCAGCGTAGGGGATTGGGACAGCGTCTATGGCTACACCTTC. Protein: CASSVGDWDSVYGYTF. Full variable domain (missing parts from reference TRBV9 and TRBJ1-2): DSGVTQTPKHLITATGQRVTLRCSPRSGDLSVYWYQQSLDQGLQFLIQYYNGEERAKGNILERFSAQQFPDLHSELNLSSLELGDSALYFCASSVGDWDSVYGYTFGSGTRLTVV.

This clone was detected a few times. The chain couples TRBV9 to TRBJ1-6, with D hard to call. CDR1 SGDLS and CDR2 YYNGEE come from the germline V gene. Trimming took 3 bases from V and 7 from J, leaving 14 bases between them. The CDR3 is made up of 15 amino acids. The DNA for the CDR3 is TGTGCCAGCAGCGCGAGAGGCCCCCCGAATTCACCCCTCCACTTT. This sequence encodes CASSARGPPNSPLHF.

The J gene is TRBJ1-1, the V gene TRBV2, with TRBD1 identical over 9 bases. CDR1 and CDR2 (germline): SNHLY, FYNNEI. V gave up 7 bases and J gave up 5 bases; unmatched junction bases: 5. CDR3 size: 13 residues. The CDR3 DNA reads TGTGCCAGCATTCACAGGGGGCAAACTGAAGCTTTCTTT. Translated: CASIHRGQTEAFF.

This clone was seen a single time. This chain joins TRBV18 and TRBJ2-7; TRBD1 matches at 8 bases. Germline lookup yields CDR1 KGHSH and CDR2 LQKENI. This CDR3 is 15 amino acids long. With 6 bases clipped from V and 2 bases from J, the junction kept 9 bases outside the gene matches. The CDR3 region is CASSSGGQVTYEQYF. The CDR3 nucleotides are TGTGCCAGCTCCTCCGGGGGACAGGTCACCTACGAGCAGTACTTC. The full variable domain, rest sourced from reference TRBV18 and TRBJ2-7, is NAGVMQNPRHLVRRRGQEARLRCSPMKGHSHVYWYRQLPEEGLKFMVYLQKENIIDESGMPKERFSAEFPKEGPSILRIQQVVRGDSAAYFCASSSGGQVTYEQYFGPGTRLTVT.

This clone is a singleton in its sample. This chain joins TRBV5-8 and TRBJ2-5; possible D gene TRBD1, 7 bases. The CDR3 spans 16 residues. In germline, CDR1 is SGHTS, CDR2 YDEGEE. Trimming cost V 4 bases and J 5 bases, with 21 bases left between them. CDR3 in amino acids: CASSRNLGQRVETQYF. In nucleotides, the CDR3 is TGTGCCAGCAGCCGGAATCTGGGACAGCGGGTCGAGACCCAGTACTTC.

The CDR3, as DNA: TGCAGTGCTATTGACAGAAATTCACCCCTCCACTTT. Its translation is CSAIDRNSPLHF. The chain couples TRBV20-1 to TRBJ1-6, with D perhaps matching TRBD1 (5 bases). Germline V gene data show CDR1 as DFQATT and CDR2 as SNEGSKA (reference sequence). This CDR3 spans 12 amino acids. Deletions cut 4 bases from V and 7 bases from J, with 8 bases between.

The V and J genes are TRBV5-4 and TRBJ1-1; 11 positions agree with TRBD1. Germline V lookup: CDR1 SGHNT, CDR2 YYREEE (reference sequence). The V and J ends lost 3 bases and 5 bases, in that order; junction bases with no gene match: 3. CDR3 length: 14 amino acids. CDR3 protein: CASSSGQGATEAFF. CDR3 coding DNA: TGTGCCAGCAGCTCCGGACAGGGGGCAACTGAAGCTTTCTTT.

CDR3 protein: CASSWTGEGTEAFF. The CDR3 DNA is TGTGCCAGTAGTTGGACAGGGGAAGGCACTGAAGCTTTCTTT. V gene TRBV19 combines with J gene TRBJ1-1; 9 positions agree with TRBD1. With 5 bases clipped from V and 4 bases from J, the junction kept 5 bases outside the gene matches. Germline V gene lookup returns CDR1 LNHDA and CDR2 SQIVND (reference sequence). CDR3 length: 14 residues.

The rearrangement uses TRBV27 and TRBJ2-1; TRBD2 matches at 7 bases. Germline V gives CDR1 MNHEY, CDR2 SMNVEV (reference sequence). J gave up 13 bases and V 3 bases, and 6 bases lay outside the gene matches. This CDR3 region has 12 residues. The CDR3 loop is CASSFGGRDQFF. In DNA, the CDR3 is TGTGCCAGCAGTTTCGGAGGGAGGGACCAGTTCTTC.

The rearrangement joins TRBV7-3 to TRBJ2-1, with TRBD2 matching over 12 bases. V gave up 1 base and J gave up 6 bases; unmatched junction bases: 1. This CDR3 is 15 amino acids long. The V gene's germline CDR1 is SGHTA and CDR2 FQGTGA. In nucleotides, the CDR3 is TGTGCCAGCAGCTTAAGACTAGCGGGGGCCAATGAGCAGTTCTTC. Protein: CASSLRLAGANEQFF.

The gene calls are TRBV9 and TRBJ1-2, with D possibly TRBD1 on 5 matching bases. This CDR3 is 15 amino acids long. CDR1 is SGDLS, CDR2 YYNGEE, per germline. V was cut by 0 bases and J by 5 bases, with 14 bases left in between. The CDR3 DNA is TGTGCCAGCAGCGTAGCGCCGCGACAGTTATATGGCTACACCTTC. This sequence encodes CASSVAPRQLYGYTF.

V is TRBV5-4 and J is TRBJ2-7, with 14 bases that match TRBD2. V trimming: 4 bases; J trimming: 3 bases; junction bases outside the gene matches: 3. CDR3 size: 15 residues. Germline assignment: CDR1 SGHNT and CDR2 YYREEE (reference sequence). CDR3 residues: CASSGGLAGGYEQYF. The DNA of the CDR3 is TGTGCCAGCAGCGGAGGACTAGCGGGAGGCTACGAGCAGTACTTC. The variable domain in full, completed from reference TRBV5-4 and TRBJ2-7, reads ETGVTQSPTHLIKTRGQQVTLRCSSQSGHNTVSWYQQALGQGPQFIFQYYREEENGRGNFPPRFSGLQFPNYSSELNVNALELDDSALYLCASSGGLAGGYEQYFGPGTRLTVT.

This rearrangement joins TRBV28 to TRBJ2-7, with 9 bases matching TRBD1. CDR1 MDHEN and CDR2 SYDVKM come from the germline V gene. The CDR3 runs 14 residues. The V and J ends lost 6 bases and 0 bases, in that order; junction bases with no gene match: 3. The CDR3 loop reads CASRTGGSSYEQYF. For the CDR3, the DNA is TGTGCCAGCAGGACAGGGGGGAGCTCCTACGAGCAGTACTTC.

This chain uses TRBV5-6 with TRBJ1-2; 11 nucleotides agree with TRBD1. CDR1 and CDR2 (germline): SGHDT, YYEEEE. V was pared by 5 bases and J by 6 bases, with 12 bases of the junction left unmatched. This CDR3 has 16 residues. CDR3 protein: CASSEPGTGGLDGYTF. CDR3 coding DNA: TGTGCCAGCAGTGAGCCGGGGACAGGGGGGTTGGATGGCTACACCTTC.

Only one count was recorded for this clone. The chain joins TRBV19 to TRBJ2-6, with D perhaps TRBD1 (5 bases). V was cut by 7 bases and J by 2 bases, with 12 bases left in between. The CDR3 runs to 15 residues. Germline V gene data show CDR1 as LNHDA and CDR2 as SQIVND (reference sequence). The chain's CDR3 is CASTMLGPGANVLTF. The CDR3, as DNA: TGTGCCAGTACCATGTTGGGGCCTGGGGCCAACGTCCTGACTTTC.

This clone was seen a handful of times. The gene calls are TRBV30 and TRBJ1-2, with D possibly matching TRBD1 (6 bases). The CDR3 consists of 13 residues. The V gene lost 2 bases and the J gene lost 3 bases, with 10 bases spanning the gap. Per germline, CDR1 GTSNPN and CDR2 SVGIG (reference sequence). CDR3 DNA sequence: TGTGCCTGGAGTCGGGGGGCGGACTATGGCTACACCTTC. Translation gives CAWSRGADYGYTF.

The chain carries TRBV7-2 and TRBJ1-2; the match to TRBD1 covers 9 bases. CDR3 length: 15 amino acids. Germline V lookup: CDR1 SGHTA, CDR2 FQGNSA. The V and J ends lost 1 base and 6 bases, in that order; junction bases with no gene match: 6. In DNA, the CDR3 is TGTGCCAGCAGCTTAGGTCCGGGGACAGGGAATGGCTACACCTTC. Its translation: CASSLGPGTGNGYTF.

This rearrangement joins TRBV7-2 to TRBJ2-7; 7 bases match TRBD2. Per germline, CDR1 SGHTA and CDR2 FQGNSA. This CDR3 is built from 15 residues. J was trimmed by 9 bases and V by 1 base; bases with no gene match: 12. This CDR3 reads CASSLGLAVRRPQYF. The DNA of the CDR3 is TGTGCCAGCAGCTTAGGGCTAGCGGTCAGGCGGCCGCAGTACTTC.

The V and J genes are TRBV2 and TRBJ1-5, with 8 positions matching TRBD1. The CDR3 loop spans 15 amino acids. In germline, CDR1 is SNHLY, CDR2 FYNNEI. The junction had 6 bases not matched to a gene; V was cut back by 6 bases and J by 2 bases. The CDR3, as DNA: TGTGCCAGCAGGGCCGGACAGGGAGGCAATCAGCCCCAGCATTTT. Amino acids: CASRAGQGGNQPQHF.

The chain couples TRBV5-4 to TRBJ2-1; no clear D. The CDR3 consists of 14 residues. CDR1 and CDR2 from the germline V gene are SGHNT and YYREEE (reference sequence). Trimming left V 4 bases short and J 5 bases short, with 13 bases between. The CDR3 here is CASSPESQHNEQFF. Here the CDR3 DNA reads TGTGCCAGCAGCCCGGAGTCGCAGCACAATGAGCAGTTCTTC.

In this sample, this clone turned up once. The chain has TRBV6-1 and TRBJ2-5, with a tentative D call TRBD1 (6 bases). CDR1 is MNHNS, CDR2 SASEGT, per germline. The CDR3 has 16 residues. The V and J ends lost 1 base and 1 base respectively, with 13 bases between them. CDR3 nucleotide sequence: TGTGCCAGCAGTGAAGGGGTCAGGGGAAGCCAAGAGACCCAGTACTTC. Amino acid sequence: CASSEGVRGSQETQYF.